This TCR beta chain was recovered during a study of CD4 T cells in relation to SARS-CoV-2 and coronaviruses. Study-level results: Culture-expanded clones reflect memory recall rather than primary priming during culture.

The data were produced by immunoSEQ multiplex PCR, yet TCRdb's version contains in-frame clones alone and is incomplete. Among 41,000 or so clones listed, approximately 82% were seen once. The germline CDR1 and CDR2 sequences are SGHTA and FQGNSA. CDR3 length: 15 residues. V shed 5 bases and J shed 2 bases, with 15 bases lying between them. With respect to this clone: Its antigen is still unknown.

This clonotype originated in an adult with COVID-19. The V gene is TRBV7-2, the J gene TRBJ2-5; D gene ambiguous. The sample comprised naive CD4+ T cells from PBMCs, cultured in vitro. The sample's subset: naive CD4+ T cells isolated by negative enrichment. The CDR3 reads CASSPKRARQETQYF. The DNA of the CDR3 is TGTGCCAGCAGCCCAAAACGGGCCCGACAAGAGACCCAGTACTTC.